The sequence of this T cell receptor beta chain was determined in a study of cytomegalovirus exposure and HLA in healthy donors. Study-level findings and limits: Earlier analysis yielded a pattern in which most TCR beta V segments were productive about 90% or about 30% of the time.

The PCR ran on 60 Vbeta and 13 Jbeta primers. Repertoires were generated with immunoSEQ multiplex PCR, while TCRdb's copy carries only in-frame clones and drops some. In the table there are 150,000 to 180,000 clones, 65% to 85% of which are singletons. This clone was observed a single time. Its target is unknown. Input material: PBMCs. The sequence was obtained from a woman between 40 and 50 years old in good health and CMV-seropositive.

CDR3 amino acids: CASSRQPNQPQHF. The CDR3 DNA reads as TGTGCCAGCAGTCGACAGCCGAATCAGCCCCAGCATTTT. This chain links TRBV28 with TRBJ1-5; TRBD1 is a possible D gene (5 bases). From germline, CDR1 is MDHEN and CDR2 SYDVKM. The CDR3 sequence is 13 residues long. Trimming stripped 5 bases from V and 4 bases from J, with 9 bases between.